This passage covers 2 T cell receptor beta chains from one sample sequenced in a study of T cells in Graves' hyperthyroidism and ophthalmopathy. Researchers took RNA transcripts and amplified the TCR beta CDR3 regions from them. Researchers ran a first-round RT-PCR on the TCR CDR3 using the HTBI primer set. TCRdb reanalysed the multiplex PCR reads using MiXCR and keeps one entry per CDR3 protein. The sample lists under 450,000 distinct CDR3 sequences, approximately 18% seen once, with 30% to 35% in the top ten. Sequenced material: blood. The receptors here all came from a woman aged 30 to 39 with Graves' hyperthyroidism that later progressed to Graves' ophthalmopathy.

This clonotype was counted only a few times. This rearrangement joins TRBV5-1 to TRBJ1-1; D might be TRBD1 (6 bases). This CDR3 is built from 15 residues. CDR1 is SGHRS, CDR2 YFSETQ, per germline. With 3 bases removed from V and 7 bases from J, the gap between germline ends came to 19 bases. CDR3 coding DNA: TGCGCCAGCAGCTCCCTCGGAGGGGGGATAAATGAAGCTTTCTTT. It specifies CASSSLGGGINEAFF.

The chain is built from TRBV12-3 or TRBV12-4 and TRBJ1-1; no firm D call. Trimming took 3 bases from V and 1 from J, leaving 12 bases between them. The CDR3 sequence is 15 residues long. CDR3 in amino acids: CASSFDGPANTEAFF. CDR3 in DNA: TGTGCCAGCAGTTTTGACGGCCCGGCGAACACTGAAGCTTTCTTT.